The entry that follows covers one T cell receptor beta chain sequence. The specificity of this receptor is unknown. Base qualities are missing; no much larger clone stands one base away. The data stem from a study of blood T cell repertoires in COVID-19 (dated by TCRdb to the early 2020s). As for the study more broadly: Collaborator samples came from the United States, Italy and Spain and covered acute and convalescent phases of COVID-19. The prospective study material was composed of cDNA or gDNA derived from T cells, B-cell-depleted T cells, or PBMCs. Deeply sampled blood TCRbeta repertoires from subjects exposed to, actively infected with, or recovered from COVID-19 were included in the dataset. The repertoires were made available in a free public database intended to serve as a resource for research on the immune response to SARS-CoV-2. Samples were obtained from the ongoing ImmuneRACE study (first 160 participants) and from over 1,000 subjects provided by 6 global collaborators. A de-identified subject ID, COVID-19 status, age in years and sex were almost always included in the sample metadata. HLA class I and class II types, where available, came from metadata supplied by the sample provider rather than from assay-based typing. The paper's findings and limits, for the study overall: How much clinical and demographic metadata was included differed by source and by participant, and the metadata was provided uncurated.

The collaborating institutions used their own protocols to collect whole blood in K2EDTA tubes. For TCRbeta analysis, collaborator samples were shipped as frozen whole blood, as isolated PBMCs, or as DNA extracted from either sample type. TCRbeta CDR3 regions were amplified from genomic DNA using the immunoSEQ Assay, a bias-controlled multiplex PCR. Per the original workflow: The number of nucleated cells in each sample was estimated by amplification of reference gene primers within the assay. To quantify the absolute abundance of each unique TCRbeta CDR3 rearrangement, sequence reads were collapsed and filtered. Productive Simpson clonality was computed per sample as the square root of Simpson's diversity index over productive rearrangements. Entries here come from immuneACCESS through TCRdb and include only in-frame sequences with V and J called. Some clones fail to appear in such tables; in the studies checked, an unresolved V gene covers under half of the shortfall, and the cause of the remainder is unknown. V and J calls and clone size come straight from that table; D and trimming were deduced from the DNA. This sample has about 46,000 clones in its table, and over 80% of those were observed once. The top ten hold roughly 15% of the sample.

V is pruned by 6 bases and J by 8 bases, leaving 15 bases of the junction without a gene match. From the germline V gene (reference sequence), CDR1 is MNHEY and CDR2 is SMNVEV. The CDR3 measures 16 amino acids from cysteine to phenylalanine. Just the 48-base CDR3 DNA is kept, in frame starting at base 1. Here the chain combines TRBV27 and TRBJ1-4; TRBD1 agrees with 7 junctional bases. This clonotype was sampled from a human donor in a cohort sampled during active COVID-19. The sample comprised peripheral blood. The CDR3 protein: CASRSKAQGTVEKLFF. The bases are TGTGCCAGCAGATCCAAAGCACAGGGGACGGTGGAAAAACTGTTTTTT.